One and the same sample provided the 20 T cell receptor beta chains below, sequenced in a study of T cells in women clearing cervical HPV infection (dated by TCRdb to about 2018). The method was the immunoSEQ multiplex PCR assay. As stored in TCRdb, this immuneACCESS dataset retains in-frame rearrangements with V and J assigned. A fraction of the clones does not appear; measured against another copy, unresolved V genes explain less than half of the discrepancy, and the remainder lacks a known reason. The sample table includes about 37,000 clones. The ten largest clones add up to less than 7.5% of the sample. Sequenced input: blood buffy coat. These receptors were obtained from a woman between 18 and 70 years old with a cervical HPV16 infection that either progressed to CIN3+ or cleared (not recorded which).

With regard to this clone: The read falls 3 residues short of the CDR3 end, and the missing part is taken from the germline J gene. The rearrangement links TRBV19 to TRBJ1-2, with 9 bases identical to TRBD1. In germline, CDR1 is LNHDA, CDR2 SQIVND (reference sequence). The CDR3 is 13 amino acids. The sequenced CDR3 bases are TGTGCCAGTAGTACCGGGACAGGGAATGAC. This translates into CASSTGTGND. The whole CDR3 sequence is CASSTGTGNDYTF. Full variable domain (outside the CDR3, taken from reference TRBV19 and TRBJ1-2): DGGITQSPKYLFRKEGQNVTLSCEQNLNHDAMYWYRQDPGQGLRLIYYSQIVNDFQKGDIAEGYSVSREKKESFPLTVTSAQKNPTAFYLCASSTGTGNDYTFGSGTRLTVV.

About this clone itself: The read ends 3 residues before the CDR3 terminus; that terminus is restored from the germline J gene. The chain combines TRBV6-1 with TRBJ2-4, with 7 nucleotides matching TRBD2. The V gene's germline CDR1 is MNHNS and CDR2 SASEGT. The CDR3 covers 19 residues. The CDR3 sequence is CASSEAVGRDYPYQETQYF. The DNA read from the CDR3 is TGTGCCAGCAGTGAAGCGGTGGGTCGGGACTACCCGTACCAAGAGACT.

Comments on this clone: The observed sequence ends 3 residues before the CDR3 terminus, with the missing tail filled in from the germline J gene. The gene calls are TRBV2 and TRBJ1-2, with no clear D. Trimming stripped 6 bases from V and 5 bases from J, with 10 bases between. The germline gives CDR1 SNHLY, CDR2 FYNNEI. The CDR3 is made up of 12 amino acids. The sequenced CDR3 bases are TGTGCCAGCAGCAAGCGAAAATATGGC. The encoded protein is CASSKRKYG. The CDR3 in full is CASSKRKYGYTF.

Notes on this clone: The read ends 3 residues shy of where the CDR3 ends; the end is completed using the germline J gene. This rearrangement joins TRBV7-8 to TRBJ1-6; 9 bases align to TRBD1. Germline V gene lookup returns CDR1 SGHVS and CDR2 FQNEAQ. V was clipped by 5 bases and J by 9 bases; unmatched bases: 11. The CDR3 is made up of 16 amino acids. Incomplete CDR3 DNA: TGTGCCAGCAGCCTAGACCGACAGGGGGTTGGTTCACCC. It encodes CASSLDRQGVGSP. From start to end, the CDR3 is CASSLDRQGVGSPLHF.

Note on this clone: Sequencing ends 3 residues short of the CDR3 end; the germline J gene provides the rest. V usage is TRBV20-1 and J usage is TRBJ1-4; unclear D gene. With 5 bases removed from V and 5 bases from J, the gap between germline ends came to 9 bases. In germline, CDR1 is DFQATT, CDR2 SNEGSKA (reference sequence). The CDR3 extends over 12 amino acids. The CDR3 sequence is CSARTTNEKLFF. The sequenced part of the CDR3 DNA is TGCAGTGCTCGGACTACCAATGAAAAA.

A note on this clone: The read finishes 3 residues shy of the CDR3 end, and the germline J gene is used to complete it. The chain employs TRBV12-5 and TRBJ1-3; 7 bases are shared with TRBD1. V was pared by 2 bases and J by 3 bases, with 7 bases of the junction left unmatched. The germline CDR1 and CDR2 sequences are LGHNT and FRNRAP. This CDR3 spans 16 amino acids. This CDR3 is CASGLPNRGLGNTIYF. Partial CDR3 DNA: TGTGCTAGTGGTTTGCCGAACAGGGGCCTTGGAAACACC.

Regarding this clone: The junction departs from the called germline gene at one end, perhaps through a read error. The CDR3 end lies 3 residues beyond the end of the read and is filled in from the germline J gene. The same CDR3 is also encoded by other DNA sequences in this sample. The rearrangement uses TRBV5-1 and TRBJ1-3; the D gene is possibly TRBD1 (5 bases). The germline CDR1 and CDR2 sequences are SGHRS and YFSETQ. The CDR3 is made up of 15 amino acids. CDR3 sequence reads: CASSLGGDPGNTIYF. CDR3 DNA, as far as it was read: TGCGCCAGCAGCTTGGGGGGCGACCCTGGAAACACG.

Concerning this clone itself: The sequence runs out 3 residues before the end of the CDR3; the remainder is reconstructed from the germline J gene. This sequence joins TRBV5-6 and TRBJ2-2; D call uncertain. Germline V lookup: CDR1 SGHDT, CDR2 YYEEEE. The CDR3 covers 14 residues. The CDR3 DNA, read in part, is TGTGCCAGCAGCTTGTGGGTAACTAATGAAAAG. Translating gives CASSLWVTNEK. The CDR3 as a whole reads CASSLWVTNEKLFF. Based on the CDR3 plus reference TRBV5-6 and TRBJ2-2, the full variable domain is DAGVTQSPTHLIKTRGQQVTLRCSPKSGHDTVSWYQQALGQGPQFIFQYYEEEERQRGNFPDRFSGHQFPNYSSELNVNALLLGDSALYLCASSLWVTNEKLFFGEGSRLTVL.

A remark on this clone: Sequencing ends 3 residues short of the CDR3 end; the germline J gene provides the rest. The chain has TRBV6-1 and TRBJ2-3; D is ambiguous. CDR1 MNHNS and CDR2 SASEGT come from the germline V gene. Trimming took off 1 base at V and 2 bases at J, with 10 bases between the two ends. The CDR3 runs to 15 residues. The CDR3 sequence: CASSEEWWATDTQYF. The DNA read from the CDR3 is TGTGCCAGCAGTGAAGAATGGTGGGCCACAGATACG.

CDR3 region: CSAHLGGAGKDGYTF. The CDR3 bases that were read are TGCAGTGCCCACCTAGGGGGGGCAGGGAAGGATGGC. The chain links TRBV20-1 to TRBJ1-2, with D perhaps matching TRBD1 (6 bases). The CDR3 goes on 3 residues after the read ends, and that part is filled in from the germline J gene. This CDR3 comprises 15 residues. Deletions cut 6 bases from V and 6 bases from J, with 23 bases between. Germline CDR1 DFQATT, CDR2 SNEGSKA (reference sequence).

Comment on this clone: The read falls 3 residues short of the CDR3 end, and the missing part is taken from the germline J gene. The genes are TRBV5-5 and TRBJ1-1; a possible D gene is TRBD1 (6 bases). The V gene lost 4 bases and the J gene lost 1 base, with 11 bases spanning the gap. The CDR3 consists of 14 residues. Germline loops: CDR1 SGHKS, CDR2 YYEKEE (reference sequence). Partial CDR3 DNA: TGTGCCAGCAGCCCGACAGGATGGAACACTGAA. Translation gives CASSPTGWNTE. The entire CDR3 is CASSPTGWNTEAFF.

A note on this clone: The read ends 3 residues shy of where the CDR3 ends; the end is completed using the germline J gene. The chain employs TRBV4-1 and TRBJ1-4; D unclear. CDR1 MGHRA and CDR2 YSYEKL come from the germline V gene. The V and J ends lost 4 bases and 1 base respectively, with 10 bases between them. The CDR3 runs 15 residues. This CDR3 is CASSLLRLTNEKLFF. CDR3 bases read: TGCGCCAGCAGCCTTCTGAGGTTAACTAATGAAAAA.

Note on this clone: The read halts 3 residues ahead of the CDR3 end, with the missing end drawn from the germline J gene. The rearrangement uses TRBV24-1 and TRBJ2-7, with TRBD1 matching 7 bases. After removal of 4 bases from V and 2 bases from J, the junction contained 7 bases not matched to a gene. The CDR3 has 15 residues. Germline V gene data show CDR1 as KGHDR and CDR2 as SFDVKD. CDR3 DNA, as far as it was read: TGTGCCACCAGTGAGGTGGATGACAGGGCCTACGAG. It encodes CATSEVDDRAYE. The whole CDR3 sequence is CATSEVDDRAYEQYF.

For this clone: The read stops 3 residues short of the end of the CDR3; the missing end is completed from the germline J gene. The chain uses TRBV5-1 and TRBJ2-7; 11 bases agree with TRBD2. Germline loops: CDR1 SGHRS, CDR2 YFSETQ. With 0 bases clipped from V and 3 bases from J, the junction kept 14 bases outside the gene matches. This CDR3 has 19 residues. The chain's CDR3 is CASSLGGASGGRHVYEQYF. The CDR3 DNA, read in part, is TGCGCCAGCAGCTTGGGTGGGGCTAGCGGGGGGCGACACGTCTACGAG.

Of note for this clone: The read ends 3 residues shy of where the CDR3 ends; the end is completed using the germline J gene. The chain has TRBV20-1 and TRBJ1-2, with 9 positions matching TRBD1. V trimming: 6 bases; J trimming: 7 bases; junction bases outside the gene matches: 6. This CDR3 comprises 12 residues. Germline V CDR1 and CDR2: DFQATT, SNEGSKA (reference sequence). The CDR3 reads CSAPGQGSGYTF. Partial CDR3 DNA: TGCAGTGCCCCCGGACAGGGGTCTGGC.

As to this clone: The CDR3 end lies 3 residues beyond the end of the read and is filled in from the germline J gene. The chain couples TRBV11-2 to TRBJ1-4; the match to TRBD1 covers 7 bases. Germline lookup yields CDR1 SGHAT and CDR2 FQNNGV. The CDR3 is 14 residues long. The sequenced CDR3 bases are TGTGCCAGCAGCTCCCGGACAGGTGGGGATAAA. This gives the protein CASSSRTGGDK. The entire CDR3 sequence reads CASSSRTGGDKLFF.

A remark on this clone: The read terminates 3 residues ahead of where the CDR3 ends, so the germline J gene completes it. The chain has TRBV11-2 and TRBJ2-3, with D hard to call. The CDR3 length is 15 residues. Germline values: CDR1 SGHAT, CDR2 FQNNGV. The V and J ends lost 0 bases and 1 base respectively, with 8 bases between them. The part of the CDR3 DNA that was read is TGTGCCAGCAGCTTAGATCGTTTCCGCACAGATACG. Protein: CASSLDRFRTDT. The CDR3 in full is CASSLDRFRTDTQYF.

A note on this clone: The CDR3 is cut off 3 residues early in the read; its end comes from the germline J gene. The genes are TRBV19 and TRBJ1-5; a weak D match, TRBD1 (5 bases). Germline-derived CDR1 and CDR2 are LNHDA and SQIVND (reference sequence). The V gene lost 4 bases and the J gene lost 0 bases, with 13 bases spanning the gap. CDR3 length: 16 amino acids. CDR3 DNA, as far as it was read: TGTGCCAGTAGTAAAGGGGCAGAGTATAGCAATCAGCCC. Protein product: CASSKGAEYSNQP. Given in full, the CDR3 is CASSKGAEYSNQPQHF.

In the case of this clone: The read terminates 3 residues before the CDR3 end, so the remaining end is supplied by the germline J gene. The genes are TRBV5-6 and TRBJ2-2; unclear D gene. V lost 6 bases and J lost 2, with 8 bases in between. The V gene's germline CDR1 is SGHDT and CDR2 YYEEEE. This CDR3 spans 13 amino acids. The CDR3 reads CASKGSNTGELFF. The CDR3 bases that were read are TGTGCCAGCAAAGGGTCCAACACCGGGGAG.

A note on this clone: The DNA ends 3 residues before the CDR3 does, and the rest of the CDR3 is filled in from the germline J gene. The chain recombines TRBV7-2 with TRBJ2-1; 8 nucleotides align to TRBD2. The germline CDR1 and CDR2 sequences are SGHTA and FQGNSA. CDR3 length: 16 residues. The J segment lost 6 bases and the V segment lost 0 bases, leaving 7 bases of the junction unmatched. The sequenced part of the CDR3 DNA is TGTGCCAGCAGCTTAGCGCCTGGGACTAGATCCAATGAG. Amino acids: CASSLAPGTRSNE. The entire CDR3 is CASSLAPGTRSNEQFF. Drawing the rest from reference TRBV7-2 and TRBJ2-1, the complete variable domain is GAGVSQSPSNKVTEKGKDVELRCDPISGHTALYWYRQSLGQGLEFLIYFQGNSAPDKSGLPSDRFSAERTGGSVSTLTIQRTQQEDSAVYLCASSLAPGTRSNEQFFGPGTRLTVL.